The rows below give T cell receptor beta chains drawn from one sample of a study of ipilimumab plus nivolumab after autologous stem cell transplantation. Sequencing was performed with immunoSEQ multiplex PCR; in TCRdb, only in-frame clones are kept and a portion is missing. The top ten hold 15% to 20% of the sample, which has roughly 4,800 clones, 76% seen once. Specimen: PBMCs, collected in a trial of ipilimumab plus nivolumab as post-transplant consolidation. The receptors shown here come from a male donor with multiple myeloma. Each CDR3 is given with its conserved first and last residue. The D gene is left open where the match is weak. Not every row has a clone size; where given, it reads once, few, many or a size class.

>TRBV6-1|.|TRBJ2-1|.
CASSEGLGRSAYNEQFF
TGTGCCAGCAGTGAAGGTCTGGGGCGTAGCGCCTACAATGAGCAGTTCTTC
>TRBV30|.|TRBJ2-7|.
CAWSVGARYEQYF
TGTGCCTGGAGTGTAGGGGCCCGCTACGAGCAGTACTTC
>TRBV7-2|TRBD2|TRBJ2-2|once
CASSNLAGGRDTGELFF
TGTGCCAGCAGTAATCTAGCGGGGGGGCGAGACACCGGGGAGCTGTTTTTT
>TRBV5-1|TRBD1|TRBJ2-3|.
CASSQGQGDTDTQYF
TGCGCCAGCAGCCAAGGACAGGGCGACACAGATACGCAGTATTTT
>TRBV5-5|.|TRBJ2-7|.
CASSSAAYEQYF
TGTGCCAGCAGCTCGGCTGCCTACGAGCAGTACTTC
>TRBV11-2|TRBD1|TRBJ1-6|.
CASSFWGQRDSPLHF
TGTGCCAGCAGCTTTTGGGGACAGCGAGATTCACCCCTCCACTTT
>TRBV2|.|TRBJ2-7|few
CASSDPADRTTYEQYF
TGTGCCAGCAGTGATCCCGCCGACAGGACTACCTACGAGCAGTACTTC
>TRBV6-5|TRBD1|TRBJ1-6|.
CASSLGQGISPLHF
TGTGCCAGCAGCCTGGGACAGGGAATATCACCCCTCCACTTT
>TRBV2|TRBD1|TRBJ2-1|.
CASSQTVPGQGGLSGQFF
TGTGCCAGCAGTCAGACAGTCCCGGGACAGGGGGGATTGAGCGGGCAGTTCTTC
>TRBV19|TRBD1|TRBJ1-1|.
CASSGDRGRVYTEAFF
TGTGCCAGTAGTGGGGACAGGGGGCGAGTGTACACTGAAGCTTTCTTT
>TRBV28|.|TRBJ2-1|.
CASIVGYEQFF
TGTGCCAGCATAGTTGGGTATGAGCAGTTCTTC
>TRBV4-1|.|TRBJ2-1|few
CASSQDYRYEQFF
TGCGCCAGCAGCCAAGATTATAGGTATGAGCAGTTCTTC
>TRBV5-4|TRBD1|TRBJ1-5|.
CASSLGTGQPQHF
TGTGCCAGCAGCCTAGGGACAGGTCAGCCCCAGCATTTT
>TRBV30|.|TRBJ1-6|.
CAWRAEGSGSPLHF
TGTGCCTGGAGGGCGGAGGGGAGCGGCTCACCCCTCCACTTT
>TRBV9|.|TRBJ2-3|.
CASSMGGGDTQYF
TGTGCCAGCAGCATGGGGGGTGGAGATACGCAGTATTTT
>TRBV14|TRBD1|TRBJ1-2|.
CASSQGTGVYHGYTF
TGTGCCAGCAGCCAAGGGACAGGGGTATATCATGGCTACACCTTC
>TRBV19|.|TRBJ1-5|once
CASSASRGGNQPQHF
TGTGCCAGTAGTGCAAGCAGGGGAGGCAATCAGCCCCAGCATTTT
>TRBV7-7|.|TRBJ1-2|.
CASVLLRDLDDYTF
TGTGCCAGCGTTCTCCTGAGGGACCTAGATGACTACACCTTC